This TCR beta chain was recorded in a study of long-term antiretroviral therapy in people with HIV. In germline, CDR1 is LNHNV, CDR2 YYDKDF (reference sequence). V trimming: 0 bases; J trimming: 0 bases; junction bases outside the gene matches: 2. This CDR3 has 17 residues. immunoSEQ v3.0 was run at survey level. The assay was immunoSEQ multiplex PCR, and TCRdb's table has in-frame clones only and misses some. The sample lists roughly 17,000 clones, 70% to 80% occurring once. The specimen comprised unsorted PBMCs, sampled at the start of antiretroviral therapy. The J gene is TRBJ2-3, the V gene TRBV15, with 11 bases aligning to TRBD2. This receptor was identified in a man younger than 40 with HIV. The CDR3: CATSREGLAASTDTQYF. The CDR3 DNA follows: TGTGCCACCAGCAGAGAGGGACTAGCGGCTAGCACAGATACGCAGTATTTT.